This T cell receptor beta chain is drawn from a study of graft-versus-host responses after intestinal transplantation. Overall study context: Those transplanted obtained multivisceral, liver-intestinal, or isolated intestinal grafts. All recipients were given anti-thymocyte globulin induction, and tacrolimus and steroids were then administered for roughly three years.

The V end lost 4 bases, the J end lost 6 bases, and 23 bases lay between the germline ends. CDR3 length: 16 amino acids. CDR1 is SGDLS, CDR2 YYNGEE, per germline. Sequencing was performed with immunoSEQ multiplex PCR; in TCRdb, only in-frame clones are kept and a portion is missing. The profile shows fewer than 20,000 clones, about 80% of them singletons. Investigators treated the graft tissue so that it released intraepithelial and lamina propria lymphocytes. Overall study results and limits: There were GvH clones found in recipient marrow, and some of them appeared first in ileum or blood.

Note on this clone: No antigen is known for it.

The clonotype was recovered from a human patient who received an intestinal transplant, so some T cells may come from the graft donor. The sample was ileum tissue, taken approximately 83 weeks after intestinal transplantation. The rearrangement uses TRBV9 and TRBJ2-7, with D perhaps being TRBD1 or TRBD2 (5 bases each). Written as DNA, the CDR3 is TGTGCCAGCAGCCCCCACGGGGCGAGGGGCGTGGGCGAGCAGTACTTC. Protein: CASSPHGARGVGEQYF.